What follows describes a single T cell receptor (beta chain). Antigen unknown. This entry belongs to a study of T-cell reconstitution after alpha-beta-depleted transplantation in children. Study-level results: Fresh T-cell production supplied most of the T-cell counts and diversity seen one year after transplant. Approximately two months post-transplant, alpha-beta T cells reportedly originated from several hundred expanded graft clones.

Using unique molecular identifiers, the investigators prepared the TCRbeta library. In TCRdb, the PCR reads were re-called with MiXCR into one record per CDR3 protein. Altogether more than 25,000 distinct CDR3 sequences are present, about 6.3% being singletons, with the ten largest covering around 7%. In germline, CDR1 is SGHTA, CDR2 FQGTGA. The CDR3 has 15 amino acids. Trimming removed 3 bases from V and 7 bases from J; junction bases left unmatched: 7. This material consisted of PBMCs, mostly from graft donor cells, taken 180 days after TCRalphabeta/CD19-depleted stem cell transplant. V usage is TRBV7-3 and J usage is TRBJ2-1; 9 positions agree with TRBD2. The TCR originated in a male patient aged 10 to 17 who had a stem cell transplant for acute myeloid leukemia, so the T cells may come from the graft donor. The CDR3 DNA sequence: TGTGCCAGCAGCTTTAGGCTAGCGGGAATGAATGAGCAGTTCTTC. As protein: CASSFRLAGMNEQFF.